Sequencing of this T cell receptor beta chain was carried out in a study of blood T cell repertoires in COVID-19. The repertoire was sequenced with immunoSEQ multiplex PCR; TCRdb's copy has only in-frame clones and lacks some. The sample has roughly 200,000 clones; 80% to 90% are singletons. Germline CDR1 and CDR2: SGHTA and FQGNSA. V gave up 5 bases and J gave up 8 bases, with 10 bases separating them. CDR3 size: 12 residues. Participants spanned ages about 18 to 100 years and resided in fewer than 30 US areas. Cohorts were determined from participant-reported clinical history. Exposed participants encountered a COVID-19 case during the 2 weeks preceding study entry.

The clonotype comes from a woman aged 45-65 years who had been exposed to COVID-19. Sequencing was done on a sample of PBMCs or T cells enriched from blood (not recorded which). The V gene is TRBV7-2, the J gene TRBJ1-3; no reliable D call. The CDR3 nucleotides read TGTGCCAGCAGCCCTACGCAGGACACCATATATTTT. Residues: CASSPTQDTIYF. Supplemented by reference TRBV7-2 and TRBJ1-3, the full variable domain reads GAGVSQSPSNKVTEKGKDVELRCDPISGHTALYWYRQSLGQGLEFLIYFQGNSAPDKSGLPSDRFSAERTGGSVSTLTIQRTQQEDSAVYLCASSPTQDTIYFGEGSWLTVV.